This record covers a single T cell receptor (beta chain). The entry originates in a study of blood T cell repertoires in COVID-19. Study-level information: Sites in the United States, Italy and Spain provided acute and convalescent COVID-19 samples. The cDNA or gDNA used as material had been derived from T cells, B-cell-depleted T cells, or PBMCs.

TCRdb's table, derived via immunoSEQ multiplex PCR, lists solely in-frame clones and lacks some. The table shows about 15,000 clones, with 80% to 85% occurring only once. The CDR3 has 15 amino acids. V lost 5 bases to trimming and J lost 4 bases; unmatched junction nucleotides: 12. In germline, CDR1 is SGHTS, CDR2 YDEGEE. What was sequenced was peripheral blood. The sequence derives from a human donor in a cohort sampled during active COVID-19. This sequence joins TRBV5-8 and TRBJ2-7; 7 nucleotides agree with TRBD1. CDR3 sequence reads: CASSYDRAVRYEQYF. CDR3 coding DNA: TGTGCCAGCAGTTATGACAGGGCTGTTAGGTACGAGCAGTACTTC.